A single sample gave rise to the 29 T cell receptor beta chains below, sequenced in a study of siplizumab effects on memory and regulatory T cells. TCRdb's copy holds only in-frame clones and misses some; the assay was immunoSEQ multiplex PCR. The table has nearly 85,000 clones, about nine tenths seen once; the top ten hold around 1.6%. The sample taken for sequencing was Tregs sorted from blood. Receptors originate from a human donor in good health.

On this clone: An end of the junction differs from the germline gene, which may be a read error. V is TRBV7-3 and J is TRBJ1-1, with no clear D. The germline gives CDR1 SGHTA, CDR2 FQGTGA. The CDR3 spans 13 residues. This CDR3 reads CASSLTSSGSAFF. CDR3 nucleotide sequence: TGTGCCAGCAGCCTAACCTCCTCTGGGTCAGCTTTCTTT. Based on the CDR3 plus reference TRBV7-3 and TRBJ1-1, the full variable domain is GAGVSQTPSNKVTEKGKYVELRCDPISGHTALYWYRQSLGQGPEFLIYFQGTGAADDSGLPNDRFFAVRPEGSVSTLKIQRTERGDSAVYLCASSLTSSGSAFFGQGTRLTVV.

The rearrangement uses TRBV10-3 and TRBJ2-5, with 8 bases identical to TRBD1. Judging by the DNA end, TRBJ2-7 fits better; the J call may be wrong. Germline V gene lookup returns CDR1 ENHRY and CDR2 SYGVKD. This CDR3 comprises 14 residues. The chain's CDR3 is CAISEETGAYEQYF. CDR3 sequence (DNA): TGTGCCATCAGTGAGGAGACAGGGGCCTACGAGCAGTACTTC.

This chain connects TRBV6-5 to TRBJ2-7, with D possibly matching TRBD1 (7 bases). Trimming removed 6 bases at V and 4 bases at J, with 19 bases between. Per the germline V gene, CDR1 is MNHEY and CDR2 is SVGAGI. CDR3 length: 15 residues. The CDR3 loop reads CASRNRRVQGYEQYF. The CDR3 DNA sequence: TGTGCCAGCAGAAATAGGAGGGTACAGGGGTACGAGCAGTACTTC.

The V call is TRBV7-9, the J call TRBJ1-1; D not certain. V shed 10 bases and J shed 4 bases, with 22 bases lying between them. The CDR3 consists of 15 residues. CDR1 is SEHNR, CDR2 FQNEAQ, per germline (reference sequence). CDR3 nucleotide sequence: TGTGCCACCCCGCGGCAGCTGGTGGATGGCACTGAAGCTTTCTTT. It specifies CATPRQLVDGTEAFF.

The chain recombines TRBV18 with TRBJ2-3, with 8 bases identical to TRBD2. The length of the CDR3 is 18 residues. CDR1 is KGHSH, CDR2 LQKENI, per germline. Trimming cost V 2 bases and J 2 bases; bases outside gene matches: 12. CDR3 sequence (DNA): TGTGCCAGCTCACCAAGGGCTTTCGGAGCGGGGGCCACAGATACGCAGTATTTT. This gives the protein CASSPRAFGAGATDTQYF.

This rearrangement joins TRBV9 to TRBJ1-1; perhaps TRBD1 as D (6 bases). The germline V gene has CDR1 SGDLS and CDR2 YYNGEE. CDR3 length: 16 residues. Trimming left V 2 bases short and J 1 base short, with 15 bases between. CDR3 amino acids: CASSVGAGLGNTEAFF. The CDR3 DNA sequence: TGTGCCAGCAGCGTGGGGGCAGGATTGGGGAACACTGAAGCTTTCTTT.

The gene calls are TRBV4-3 and TRBJ1-2; D gene ambiguous. The V end lost 4 bases, the J end lost 4 bases, and 10 bases lay between the germline ends. The CDR3 consists of 13 residues. The germline V gene encodes CDR1 LGHNA and CDR2 YSLEER. The DNA of the CDR3 is TGCGCCAGCAGCCTGGACGGCACCTATGGCTACACCTTC. This translates into CASSLDGTYGYTF.

The chain is built from TRBV2 and TRBJ2-1, with D perhaps TRBD2 (5 bases). V was cut by 6 bases and J by 6 bases, with 18 bases left in between. Germline-derived CDR1 and CDR2 are SNHLY and FYNNEI. The CDR3 extends over 15 amino acids. This CDR3 reads CASSPGRIEGNEQFF. The DNA for the CDR3 is TGTGCCAGCAGCCCCGGCAGGATAGAGGGCAATGAGCAGTTCTTC.

V is TRBV15 and J is TRBJ2-7; 8 nucleotides match TRBD2. The V gene's germline CDR1 is LNHNV and CDR2 YYDKDF (reference sequence). This CDR3 has 16 amino acids. J was trimmed by 4 bases and V by 5 bases; bases with no gene match: 13. CDR3 sequence (DNA): TGTGCCACCAGCCCGCGACTTCTAGCGGGCCATTACGAGCAGTACTTC. It codes for CATSPRLLAGHYEQYF.

The rearrangement uses TRBV5-1 and TRBJ1-1, with 9 positions matching TRBD1. The CDR3 is 16 residues long. V shed 4 bases, J shed 7 bases, and the junction held 14 bases outside the gene matches. Germline assignment: CDR1 SGHRS and CDR2 YFSETQ. CDR3 DNA: TGCGCCAGCAGCCTCCTCCCGGGACAGGGAAGTGGTGAAGCTTTCTTT. Its protein product is CASSLLPGQGSGEAFF.

The V gene is TRBV6-5, the J gene TRBJ1-6; D gene ambiguous. Trimming took off 0 bases at V and 7 bases at J, with 13 bases between the two ends. The CDR3 is made up of 16 amino acids. Germline V gives CDR1 MNHEY, CDR2 SVGAGI. For the CDR3, the DNA is TGTGCCAGCAGTTACTCGAGCGGTAACTGGAATTCACCCCTCCACTTT. Translation gives CASSYSSGNWNSPLHF.

The genes are TRBV11-1 and TRBJ2-7; D is ambiguous. The CDR3 is made up of 12 amino acids. Trimming shortened V by 2 bases and J by 4 bases, and 6 bases separated the two germline ends. CDR1 and CDR2 (germline): SGHAT, FQDESV (reference sequence). CDR3 residues: CASSLWPYEQYF. As DNA, the CDR3 is TGTGCCAGCAGCTTATGGCCTTACGAGCAGTACTTC.

The CDR3 loop reads CASSRRAGGYGYTF. As DNA, the CDR3 is TGTGCCAGCAGTCGCAGGGCAGGGGGCTATGGCTACACCTTC. The chain is built from TRBV6-4 and TRBJ1-2, with TRBD1 matching 7 bases. CDR3 length: 14 amino acids. The germline V gene has CDR1 MRHNA and CDR2 SNTAGT. The V segment lost 5 bases and the J segment 4 bases; nucleotides outside the gene matches: 7.

Here the CDR3 DNA reads TGTGCCAGCATCCTCAGAGGAGAAGCTGAAGCTTTCTTT. This gives the protein CASILRGEAEAFF. The chain employs TRBV6-6 and TRBJ1-1; D call uncertain. The CDR3 has 13 amino acids. Germline CDR1 MNHNY, CDR2 SVGAGI (reference sequence). Trimming pared 7 bases from V and 6 bases from J, leaving 15 bases between.

The rearrangement links TRBV5-4 to TRBJ2-5; possible D gene TRBD2, 7 bases. Germline CDR1 and CDR2: SGHNT and YYREEE (reference sequence). This CDR3 has 17 residues. The V gene lost 2 bases and the J gene lost 0 bases, with 17 bases spanning the gap. The CDR3 DNA is TGTGCCAGCAGCTTCGGCGGGGGCCAATCGTACCAAGAGACCCAGTACTTC. As protein: CASSFGGGQSYQETQYF.

The chain uses TRBV9 and TRBJ2-3; perhaps D is TRBD1 or TRBD2 (6 bases each). The germline V gene has CDR1 SGDLS and CDR2 YYNGEE. The CDR3 sequence is 14 residues long. V dropped 3 bases and J dropped 1 base, with 9 bases sitting between them. As DNA, the CDR3 is TGTGCCAGCAGCGGGGGGGCTGGCACAGATACGCAGTATTTT. Its translation: CASSGGAGTDTQYF.

The V gene is TRBV10-1, the J gene TRBJ2-7, with 7 bases lining up with TRBD1. Trimming cost V 3 bases and J 1 base; bases outside gene matches: 6. The CDR3 extends over 15 amino acids. Germline lookup yields CDR1 WNHNN and CDR2 SYGVQD (reference sequence). The DNA for the CDR3 is TGCGCCAGCAGTGATGGACAGGCTGGGTCCTACGAGCAGTACTTC. Translating it yields CASSDGQAGSYEQYF.

The J gene is TRBJ1-3, the V gene TRBV7-3; 7 nucleotides agree with TRBD1. This CDR3 is built from 16 residues. V trimming: 5 bases; J trimming: 1 base; junction bases outside the gene matches: 8. Germline CDR1 SGHTA, CDR2 FQGTGA. The CDR3: CASSPHRGGSGNTIYF. The CDR3 bases are TGTGCCAGCAGCCCCCACAGGGGAGGATCTGGAAACACCATATATTTT.

V gene TRBV9 combines with J gene TRBJ2-1; D remains unclear. The CDR3 loop spans 13 amino acids. The germline gives CDR1 SGDLS, CDR2 YYNGEE. Trimming cost V 3 bases and J 6 bases, with 10 bases left between them. The CDR3 region has the DNA TGTGCCAGCAGCGCCAAATTCAGCAATGAGCAGTTCTTC. Protein product: CASSAKFSNEQFF.

The chain has TRBV5-1 and TRBJ2-1, with 10 bases lining up with TRBD1. J lost 3 bases, V lost 7 bases, and 1 base had no gene match. The V gene's germline CDR1 is SGHRS and CDR2 YFSETQ. The CDR3 consists of 13 residues. CDR3 DNA: TGCGCCAGCCGGGACAGGGGCTACAATGAGCAGTTCTTC. This translates into CASRDRGYNEQFF.

This chain uses TRBV27 with TRBJ2-3; the match to TRBD1 covers 7 bases. The CDR3 is 16 residues long. V gave up 5 bases and J gave up 4 bases; unmatched junction bases: 12. Germline CDR1 reads MNHEY; CDR2 reads SMNVEV (reference sequence). The CDR3 coding sequence is TGTGCCAGCAGTCAAAGCCCTGGGGACAGCGCAGATACGCAGTATTTT. Translation gives CASSQSPGDSADTQYF.

The chain is built from TRBV6-4 and TRBJ1-2; a weak D match, TRBD1 (5 bases). This CDR3 has 13 amino acids. V was shortened by 0 bases and J by 8 bases, with 10 bases between the two germline ends. Germline V CDR1 and CDR2: MRHNA, SNTAGT. CDR3 region: CASSDSGGRGYTF. In nucleotides, the CDR3 is TGTGCCAGCAGTGACTCTGGGGGTAGGGGCTACACCTTC.

The genes are TRBV19 and TRBJ1-2, with D possibly TRBD1 on 5 matching bases. Germline CDR1 and CDR2: LNHDA and SQIVND (reference sequence). The V gene lost 9 bases and the J gene lost 2 bases, with 16 bases spanning the gap. This CDR3 has 14 residues. The CDR3 here is CASRRDRGNYGYTF. Here the CDR3 DNA reads TGTGCCAGCCGTAGGGACCGGGGAAACTATGGCTACACCTTC. Supplemented by reference TRBV19 and TRBJ1-2, the full variable domain reads DGGITQSPKYLFRKEGQNVTLSCEQNLNHDAMYWYRQDPGQGLRLIYYSQIVNDFQKGDIAEGYSVSREKKESFPLTVTSAQKNPTAFYLCASRRDRGNYGYTFGSGTRLTVV.

The CDR3 region is CATRVPRGYEQYF. CDR3 bases: TGTGCCACCAGAGTACCCAGGGGCTACGAGCAGTACTTC. This rearrangement joins TRBV6-1 to TRBJ2-7; possible D gene TRBD1, 6 bases. V lost 10 bases to trimming and J lost 3 bases, with 16 bases between them. The CDR3 consists of 13 residues. The germline gives CDR1 MNHNS, CDR2 SASEGT.

The chain is built from TRBV14 and TRBJ1-2; the match to TRBD1 covers 8 bases. Germline V lookup: CDR1 SGHDN, CDR2 FVKESK. The CDR3 is 13 amino acids. Trimming removed 4 bases from V and 4 bases from J; junction bases left unmatched: 2. This chain's CDR3 is CASSPDRVYGYTF. In nucleotides, the CDR3 is TGTGCCAGCAGCCCGGACAGGGTCTATGGCTACACCTTC. The variable domain in full, completed from reference TRBV14 and TRBJ1-2, reads EAGVTQFPSHSVIEKGQTVTLRCDPISGHDNLYWYRRVMGKEIKFLLHFVKESKQDESGMPNNRFLAERTGGTYSTLKVQPAELEDSGVYFCASSPDRVYGYTFGSGTRLTVV.

The J gene is TRBJ1-3, the V gene TRBV19; the D gene is possibly TRBD1 (6 bases). V was cut by 7 bases and J by 8 bases, with 21 bases left in between. The CDR3 is 15 residues long. Germline loops: CDR1 LNHDA, CDR2 SQIVND (reference sequence). CDR3 region: CASIRNGQRRDTIYF. The DNA of the CDR3 is TGTGCCAGTATTAGAAATGGACAGCGCCGGGACACCATATATTTT.

The table lists this clone with a count of one. The chain uses TRBV28 and TRBJ1-6; the match to TRBD1 covers 8 bases. The CDR3 runs 14 residues. Germline V gives CDR1 MDHEN, CDR2 SYDVKM. V dropped 6 bases and J dropped 6; count of bases not matched to a gene: 4. CDR3 region: CASRTTGVNSPLHF. The CDR3 nucleotides read TGTGCCAGCAGAACGACAGGGGTTAATTCACCCCTCCACTTT.

This sequence joins TRBV19 and TRBJ1-1, with D possibly TRBD1 on 6 matching bases. V was pared by 6 bases and J by 6 bases, with 20 bases between. Germline values: CDR1 LNHDA, CDR2 SQIVND (reference sequence). The CDR3 consists of 15 residues. The CDR3 nucleotides read TGTGCCAGTAGCGGACTCCAGGGGTTTGGCGCTGAAGCTTTCTTT. Residues: CASSGLQGFGAEAFF.

This clone was observed a single time. This sequence joins TRBV6-7 and TRBJ1-1; 12 bases line up with TRBD1. TRBV6-7 is sorted into the ORF group, with uncertain function. The CDR3 is 14 amino acids. J gave up 5 bases and V 9 bases, and 7 bases lay outside the gene matches. CDR3 protein: CARTGTGGKTEAFF. DNA of the CDR3: TGTGCCAGGACCGGGACAGGGGGCAAAACTGAAGCTTTCTTT.